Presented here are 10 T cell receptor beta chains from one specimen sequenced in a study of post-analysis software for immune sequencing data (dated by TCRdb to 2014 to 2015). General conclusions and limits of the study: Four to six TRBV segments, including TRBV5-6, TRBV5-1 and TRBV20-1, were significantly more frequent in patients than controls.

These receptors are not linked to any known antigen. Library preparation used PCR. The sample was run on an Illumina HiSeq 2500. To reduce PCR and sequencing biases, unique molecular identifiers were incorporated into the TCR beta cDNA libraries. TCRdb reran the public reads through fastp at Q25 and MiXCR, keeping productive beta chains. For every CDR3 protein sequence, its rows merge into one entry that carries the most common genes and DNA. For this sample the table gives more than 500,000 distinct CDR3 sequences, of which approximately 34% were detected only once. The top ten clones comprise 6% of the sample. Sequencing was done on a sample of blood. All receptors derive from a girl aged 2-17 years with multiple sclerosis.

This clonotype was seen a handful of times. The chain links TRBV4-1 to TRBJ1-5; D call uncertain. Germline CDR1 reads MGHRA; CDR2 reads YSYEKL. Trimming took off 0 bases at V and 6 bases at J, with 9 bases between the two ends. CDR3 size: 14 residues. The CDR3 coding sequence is TGCGCCAGCAGCCAAGATTCCCCGGTTCAGCCCCAGCATTTT. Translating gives CASSQDSPVQPQHF.

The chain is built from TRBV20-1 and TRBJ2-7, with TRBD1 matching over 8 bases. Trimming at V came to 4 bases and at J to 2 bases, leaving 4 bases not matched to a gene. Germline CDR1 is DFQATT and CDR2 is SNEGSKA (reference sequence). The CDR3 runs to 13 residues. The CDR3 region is CSATPDRAYEQYF. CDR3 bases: TGCAGTGCTACGCCGGACAGGGCCTACGAGCAGTACTTC.

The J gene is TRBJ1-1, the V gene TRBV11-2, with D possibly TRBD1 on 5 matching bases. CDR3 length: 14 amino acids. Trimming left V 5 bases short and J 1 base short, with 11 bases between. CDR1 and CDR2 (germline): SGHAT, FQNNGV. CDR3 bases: TGTGCCAGCAGCATCGGGGGGTCGAACACTGAAGCTTTCTTT. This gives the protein CASSIGGSNTEAFF.

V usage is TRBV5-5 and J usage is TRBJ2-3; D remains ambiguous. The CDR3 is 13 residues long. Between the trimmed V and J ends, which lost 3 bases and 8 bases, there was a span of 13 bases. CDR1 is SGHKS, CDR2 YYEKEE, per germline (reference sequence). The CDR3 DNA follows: TGTGCCAGCAGCTCCTCATCGCCAGGTACGCAGTATTTT. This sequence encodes CASSSSSPGTQYF.

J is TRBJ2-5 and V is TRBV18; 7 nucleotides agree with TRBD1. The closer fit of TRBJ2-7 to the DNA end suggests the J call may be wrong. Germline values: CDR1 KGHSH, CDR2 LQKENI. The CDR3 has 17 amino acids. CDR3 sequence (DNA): TGTGCCAGCTCACGTGGTGTCGGGGCAGGGGGAATCTACGAGCAGTACTTC. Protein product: CASSRGVGAGGIYEQYF.

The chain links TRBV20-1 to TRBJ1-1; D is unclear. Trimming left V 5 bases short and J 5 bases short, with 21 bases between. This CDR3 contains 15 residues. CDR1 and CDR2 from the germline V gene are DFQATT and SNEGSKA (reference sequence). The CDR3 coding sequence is TGCAGTGCTGAGGAAAAAAGGATCTGGGGAACTGAAGCTTTCTTT. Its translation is CSAEEKRIWGTEAFF.

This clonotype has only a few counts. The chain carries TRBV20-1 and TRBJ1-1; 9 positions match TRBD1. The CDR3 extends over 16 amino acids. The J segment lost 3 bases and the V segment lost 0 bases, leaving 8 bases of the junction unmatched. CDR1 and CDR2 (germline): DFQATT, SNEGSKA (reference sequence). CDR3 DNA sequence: TGCAGTGCTAGAGATCCCCGGACAGGGGCGGACACTGAAGCTTTCTTT. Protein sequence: CSARDPRTGADTEAFF.

CDR3 sequence (DNA): TGTGCCAGCAGCTTGGGGTCACGGGATACGCAGTATTTT. It encodes CASSLGSRDTQYF. The rearrangement joins TRBV5-6 to TRBJ2-3, with D uncertain. Germline V gene lookup returns CDR1 SGHDT and CDR2 YYEEEE. V dropped 0 bases and J dropped 6 bases, with 8 bases sitting between them. The CDR3 length is 13 residues.

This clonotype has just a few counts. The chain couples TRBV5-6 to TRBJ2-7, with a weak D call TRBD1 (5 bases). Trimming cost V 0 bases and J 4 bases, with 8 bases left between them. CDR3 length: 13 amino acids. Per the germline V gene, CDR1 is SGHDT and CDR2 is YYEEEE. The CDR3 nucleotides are TGTGCCAGCAGCTTGGAAGGGGATTACGAGCAGTACTTC. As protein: CASSLEGDYEQYF.

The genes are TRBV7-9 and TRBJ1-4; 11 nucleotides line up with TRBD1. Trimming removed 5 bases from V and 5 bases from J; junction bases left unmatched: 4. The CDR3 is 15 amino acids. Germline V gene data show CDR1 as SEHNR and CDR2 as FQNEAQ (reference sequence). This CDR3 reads CASSVGDRGNEKLFF. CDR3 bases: TGTGCCAGCAGCGTAGGGGACAGGGGGAATGAAAAACTGTTTTTT.